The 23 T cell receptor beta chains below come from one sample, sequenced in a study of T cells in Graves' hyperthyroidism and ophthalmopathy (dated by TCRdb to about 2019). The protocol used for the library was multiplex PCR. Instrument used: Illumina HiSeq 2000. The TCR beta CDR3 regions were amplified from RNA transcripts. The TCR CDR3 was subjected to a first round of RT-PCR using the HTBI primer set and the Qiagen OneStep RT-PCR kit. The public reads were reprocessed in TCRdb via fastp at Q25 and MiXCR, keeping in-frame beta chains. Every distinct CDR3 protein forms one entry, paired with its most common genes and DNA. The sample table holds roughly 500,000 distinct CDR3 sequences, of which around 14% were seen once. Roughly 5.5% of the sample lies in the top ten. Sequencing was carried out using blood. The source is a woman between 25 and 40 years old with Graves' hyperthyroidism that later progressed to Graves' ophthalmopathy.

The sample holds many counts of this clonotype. CDR3 residues: CASSVGSSGRSNEQFF. The DNA for the CDR3 is TGTGCCAGCAGCGTAGGTTCCAGCGGGAGAAGCAATGAGCAGTTCTTC. The rearrangement links TRBV9 to TRBJ2-1, with 8 bases aligning to TRBD2. Germline lookup yields CDR1 SGDLS and CDR2 YYNGEE. This CDR3 contains 16 residues. Trimming at V came to 0 bases and at J to 6 bases, leaving 8 bases not matched to a gene.

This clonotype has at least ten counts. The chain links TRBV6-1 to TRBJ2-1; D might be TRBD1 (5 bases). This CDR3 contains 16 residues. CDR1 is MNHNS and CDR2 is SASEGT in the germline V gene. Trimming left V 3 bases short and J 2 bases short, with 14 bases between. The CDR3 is CASSDQGIYPYNEQFF. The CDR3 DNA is TGTGCCAGCAGTGATCAGGGTATCTACCCCTACAATGAGCAGTTCTTC.

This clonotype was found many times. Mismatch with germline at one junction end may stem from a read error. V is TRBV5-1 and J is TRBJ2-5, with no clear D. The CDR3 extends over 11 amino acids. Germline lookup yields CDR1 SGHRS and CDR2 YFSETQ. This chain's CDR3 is CASSIQETQYF. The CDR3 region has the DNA TGTGCCAGCAGTATACAAGAGACCCAGTACTTC. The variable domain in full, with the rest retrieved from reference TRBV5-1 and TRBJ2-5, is KAGVTQTPRYLIKTRGQQVTLSCSPISGHRSVSWYQQTPGQGLQFLFEYFSETQRNKGNFPGRFSGRQFSNSRSEMNVSTLELGDSALYLCASSIQETQYFGPGTRLLVL.

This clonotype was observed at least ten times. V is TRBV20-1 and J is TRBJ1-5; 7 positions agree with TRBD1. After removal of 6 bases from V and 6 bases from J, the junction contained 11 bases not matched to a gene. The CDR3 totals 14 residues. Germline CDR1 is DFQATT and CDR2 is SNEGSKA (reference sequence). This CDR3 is CSAEKGGGGQPQHF. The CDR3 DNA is TGCAGTGCGGAAAAAGGGGGCGGAGGTCAGCCCCAGCATTTT.

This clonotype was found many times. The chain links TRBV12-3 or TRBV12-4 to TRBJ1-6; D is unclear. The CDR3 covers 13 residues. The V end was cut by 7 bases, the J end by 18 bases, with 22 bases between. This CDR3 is CASTSTKGYPPHF. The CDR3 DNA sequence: TGTGCCAGCACTTCTACTAAAGGATATCCACCCCACTTT.

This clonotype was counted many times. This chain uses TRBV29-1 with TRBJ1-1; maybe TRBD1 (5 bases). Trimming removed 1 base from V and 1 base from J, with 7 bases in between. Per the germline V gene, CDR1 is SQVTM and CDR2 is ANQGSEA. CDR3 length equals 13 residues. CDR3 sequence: CSVEGTRNTEAFF. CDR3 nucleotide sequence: TGCAGCGTTGAAGGGACAAGGAACACTGAAGCTTTCTTT.

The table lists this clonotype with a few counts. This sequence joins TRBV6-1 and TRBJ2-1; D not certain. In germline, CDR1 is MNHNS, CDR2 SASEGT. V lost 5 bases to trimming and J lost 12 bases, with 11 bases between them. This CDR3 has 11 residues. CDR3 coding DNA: TGTGCCAGCAGTTTGGGGTCAGCGCAGTTCTTC. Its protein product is CASSLGSAQFF.

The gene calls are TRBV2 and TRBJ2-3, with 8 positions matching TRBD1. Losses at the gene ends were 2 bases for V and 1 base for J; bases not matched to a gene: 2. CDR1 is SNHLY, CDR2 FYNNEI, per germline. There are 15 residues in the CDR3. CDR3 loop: CASSEQTGGTDTQYF. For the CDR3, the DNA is TGTGCCAGCAGTGAACAGACAGGGGGCACAGATACGCAGTATTTT.

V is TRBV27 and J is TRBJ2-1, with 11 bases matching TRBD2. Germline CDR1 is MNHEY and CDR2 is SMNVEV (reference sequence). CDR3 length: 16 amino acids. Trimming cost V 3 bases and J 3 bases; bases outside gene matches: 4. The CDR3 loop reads CASSFGSGRDYNEQFF. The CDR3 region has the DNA TGTGCCAGCAGTTTCGGTAGCGGGAGGGACTACAATGAGCAGTTCTTC.

CDR3 protein: CASRLDRGQRELFF. In nucleotides, the CDR3 is TGCGCCAGCAGACTCGACAGGGGGCAGAGGGAGCTGTTTTTT. V and J are TRBV5-1 and TRBJ2-2; 10 bases are shared with TRBD1. Germline CDR1 is SGHRS and CDR2 is YFSETQ. V trimming: 5 bases; J trimming: 9 bases; junction bases outside the gene matches: 7. The CDR3 is made up of 14 amino acids.

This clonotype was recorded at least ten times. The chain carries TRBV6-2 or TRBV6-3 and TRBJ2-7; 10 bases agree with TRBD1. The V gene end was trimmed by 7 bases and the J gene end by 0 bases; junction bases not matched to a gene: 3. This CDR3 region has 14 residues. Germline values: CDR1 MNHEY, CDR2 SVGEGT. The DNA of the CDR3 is TGTGCCAGCACACGGACAGGGGGCTCCTACGAGCAGTACTTC. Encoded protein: CASTRTGGSYEQYF.

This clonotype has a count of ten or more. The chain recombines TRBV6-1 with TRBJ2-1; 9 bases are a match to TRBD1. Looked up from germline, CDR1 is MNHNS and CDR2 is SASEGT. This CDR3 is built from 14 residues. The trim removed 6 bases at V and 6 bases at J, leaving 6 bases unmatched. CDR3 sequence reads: CASRTGTGSNEQFF. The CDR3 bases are TGTGCCAGCAGAACCGGGACAGGGTCCAATGAGCAGTTCTTC.

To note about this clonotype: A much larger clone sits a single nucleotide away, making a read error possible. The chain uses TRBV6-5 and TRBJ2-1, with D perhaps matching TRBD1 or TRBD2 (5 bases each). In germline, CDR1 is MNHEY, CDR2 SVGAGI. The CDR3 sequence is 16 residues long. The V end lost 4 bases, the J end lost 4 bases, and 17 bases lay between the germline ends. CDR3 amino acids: CASSFIGVSGYNEQFF. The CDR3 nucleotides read TGTGCCAGCAGTTTTATAGGGGTCAGCGGTTACAATGAGCAGTTCTTC.

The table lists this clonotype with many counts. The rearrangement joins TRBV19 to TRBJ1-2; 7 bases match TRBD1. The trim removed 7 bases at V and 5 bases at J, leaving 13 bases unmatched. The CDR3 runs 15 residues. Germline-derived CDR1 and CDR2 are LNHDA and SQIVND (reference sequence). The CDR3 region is CASKITGTESYGYTF. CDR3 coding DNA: TGTGCCAGTAAAATAACCGGGACAGAGTCTTATGGCTACACCTTC.

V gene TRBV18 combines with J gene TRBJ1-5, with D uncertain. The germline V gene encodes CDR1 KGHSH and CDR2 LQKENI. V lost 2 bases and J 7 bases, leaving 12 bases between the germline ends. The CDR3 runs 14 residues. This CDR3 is CASSPKGGGQPQHF. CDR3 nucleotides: TGTGCCAGCTCACCAAAGGGAGGAGGACAGCCCCAGCATTTT.

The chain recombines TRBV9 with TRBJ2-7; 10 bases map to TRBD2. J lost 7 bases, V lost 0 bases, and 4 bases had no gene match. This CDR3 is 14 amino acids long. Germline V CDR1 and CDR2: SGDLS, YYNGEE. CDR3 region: CASSVGAGGEEQYF. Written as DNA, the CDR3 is TGTGCCAGCAGCGTAGGAGCGGGAGGGGAGGAGCAGTACTTC.

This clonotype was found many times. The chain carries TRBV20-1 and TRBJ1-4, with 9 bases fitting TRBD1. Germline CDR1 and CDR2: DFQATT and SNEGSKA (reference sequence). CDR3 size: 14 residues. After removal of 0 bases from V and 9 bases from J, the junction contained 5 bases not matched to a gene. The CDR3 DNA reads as TGCAGTGCTAGAGAGACCGGACAGGGGAAAAAACTGTTTTTT. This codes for CSARETGQGKKLFF.

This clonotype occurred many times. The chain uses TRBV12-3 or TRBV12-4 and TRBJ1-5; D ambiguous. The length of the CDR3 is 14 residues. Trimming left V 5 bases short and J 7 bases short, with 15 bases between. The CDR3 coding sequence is TGTGCCAGCAGTCCGGTTGACGGGGTACAGCCCCAGCATTTT. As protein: CASSPVDGVQPQHF.

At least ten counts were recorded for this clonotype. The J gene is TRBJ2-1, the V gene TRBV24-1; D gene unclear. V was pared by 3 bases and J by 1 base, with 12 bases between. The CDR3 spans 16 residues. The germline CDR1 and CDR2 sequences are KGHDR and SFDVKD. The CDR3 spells CATSDPESASYNEQFF. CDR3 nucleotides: TGTGCCACCAGTGATCCCGAAAGCGCGTCCTACAATGAGCAGTTCTTC.

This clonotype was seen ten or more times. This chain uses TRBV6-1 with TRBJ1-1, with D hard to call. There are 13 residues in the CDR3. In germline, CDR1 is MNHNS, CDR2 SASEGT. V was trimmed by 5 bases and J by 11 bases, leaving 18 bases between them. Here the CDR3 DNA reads TGTGCCAGCAGTTATTCGGGCTCCCAGGATGCTTTCTTT. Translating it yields CASSYSGSQDAFF.

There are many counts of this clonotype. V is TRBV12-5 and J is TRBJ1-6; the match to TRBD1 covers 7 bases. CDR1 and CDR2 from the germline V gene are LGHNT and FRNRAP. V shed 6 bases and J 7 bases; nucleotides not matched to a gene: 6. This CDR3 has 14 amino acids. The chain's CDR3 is CASGLTGRNSPLHF. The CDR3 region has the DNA TGTGCTAGTGGCTTGACAGGGAGGAATTCACCCCTCCACTTT.

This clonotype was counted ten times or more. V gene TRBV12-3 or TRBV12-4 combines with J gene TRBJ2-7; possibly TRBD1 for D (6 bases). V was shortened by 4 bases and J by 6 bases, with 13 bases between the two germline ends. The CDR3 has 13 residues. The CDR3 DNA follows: TGTGCCAGCAGTTACCAGGGGCAAGGCGAGCAGTACTTC. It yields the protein CASSYQGQGEQYF.

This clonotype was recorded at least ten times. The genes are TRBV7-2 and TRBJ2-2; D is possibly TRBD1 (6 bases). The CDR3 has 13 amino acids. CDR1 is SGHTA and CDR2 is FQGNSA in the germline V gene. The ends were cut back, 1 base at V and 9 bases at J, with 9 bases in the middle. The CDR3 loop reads CASSLDTGRELFF. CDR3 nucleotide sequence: TGTGCCAGCAGCTTAGATACAGGGAGGGAGCTGTTTTTT.